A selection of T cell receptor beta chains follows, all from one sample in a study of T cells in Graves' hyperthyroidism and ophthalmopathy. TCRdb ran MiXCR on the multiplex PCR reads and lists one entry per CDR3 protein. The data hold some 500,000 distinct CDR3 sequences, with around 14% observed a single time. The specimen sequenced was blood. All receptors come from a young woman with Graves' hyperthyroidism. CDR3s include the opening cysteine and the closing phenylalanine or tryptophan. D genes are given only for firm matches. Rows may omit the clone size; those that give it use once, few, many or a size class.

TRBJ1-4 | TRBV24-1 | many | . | TGTGCCACCAGTGATGATCCGGGACCTTCTGGTGAAAAACTGTTTTTT | CATSDDPGPSGEKLFF
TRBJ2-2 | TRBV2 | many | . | TGTGCCGGAGCCCAACAGCTAAACACCGGGGAGCTGTTTTTT | CAGAQQLNTGELFF
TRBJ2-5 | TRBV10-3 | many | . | TGTGCCATCACCGACAATAGCGGAACCCAAGAGACCCAGTACTTC | CAITDNSGTQETQYF
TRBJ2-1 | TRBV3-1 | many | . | TGTGCCAGCAGCCAACAACTCACAGGTAGTGAGCAGTTCTTC | CASSQQLTGSEQFF
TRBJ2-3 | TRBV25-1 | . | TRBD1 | TGTGCCAGCAGCCGGGACAGATCCACAGATACGCAGTATTTT | CASSRDRSTDTQYF
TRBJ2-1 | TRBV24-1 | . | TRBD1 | TGTGCCACCAGGGAGCCCTGGGACAGGCAGGATGAGCAGTTCTTC | CATREPWDRQDEQFF
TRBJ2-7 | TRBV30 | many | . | TGTGCCTGGAGTCAAAGGACGCGGACCTCCTACGAGCAGTACTTC | CAWSQRTRTSYEQYF
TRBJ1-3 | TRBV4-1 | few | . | TGCGCCAGCAGCCAAAGTTGGGGAAACACCATATATTTT | CASSQSWGNTIYF
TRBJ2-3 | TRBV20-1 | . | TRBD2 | TGCAGTGCAAGAATAAGACTAGCGGGAGGGTTGGATACGCAGTATTTT | CSARIRLAGGLDTQYF
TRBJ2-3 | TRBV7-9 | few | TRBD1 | TGTGCCAGCAGCTTAGATGGGACAGGGGCTGGAGATACGCAGTATTTT | CASSLDGTGAGDTQYF
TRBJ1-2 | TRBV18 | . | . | TGTGCCAGCGCAACAACAGGGTTTGGAAGCTATGGCTACACCTTC | CASATTGFGSYGYTF
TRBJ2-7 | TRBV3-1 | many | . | TGTGCCAGCAGCCAAAGTCTGTCGACCTACGAGCAGTACTTC | CASSQSLSTYEQYF
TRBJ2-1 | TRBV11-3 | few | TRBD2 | TGTGCCAGCAGCTCCCGCACTAGCGGGAGTTATGAGCAGTTCTTC | CASSSRTSGSYEQFF
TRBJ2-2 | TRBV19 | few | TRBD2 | TGTGCCCAGGGAGGGCGCGGGGAGCTGTTTTTT | CAQGGRGELFF
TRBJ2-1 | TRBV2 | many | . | TGTGCCAGCGCTGGAAGCTCCTACAATGAGCAGTTCTTC | CASAGSSYNEQFF
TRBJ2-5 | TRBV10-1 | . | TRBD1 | TGTGCCACTCGCGAGGACAGGGAACAAGAGACCCAGTACTTC | CATREDREQETQYF
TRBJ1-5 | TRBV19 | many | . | TGTGCCAGTACCAATGTGGCAGTGGGCAATCAGCCCCAGCATTTT | CASTNVAVGNQPQHF
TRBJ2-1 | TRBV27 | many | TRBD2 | TGTGCCAGCAGGATTAGCGGGAGTGGGCATGAGCAGTTCTTC | CASRISGSGHEQFF
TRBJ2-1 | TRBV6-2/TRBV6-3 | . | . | TGTGCCAGCAGTACCCAGACAGTGTTCGATGAGCAGTTCTTC | CASSTQTVFDEQFF
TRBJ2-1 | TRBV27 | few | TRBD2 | TGTGCCAGCAGTTTCCTCGCCCCACTAGCGGGAGGGGATGAGCAGTTCTTC | CASSFLAPLAGGDEQFF
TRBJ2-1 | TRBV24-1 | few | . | TGTGCCACCAGTGAAAGATCGGGCTACAATGAGCAGTTCTTC | CATSERSGYNEQFF
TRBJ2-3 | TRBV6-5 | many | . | TGTGCCAGCAGTTGGCGGATCAACACAGATACGCAGTATTTT | CASSWRINTDTQYF
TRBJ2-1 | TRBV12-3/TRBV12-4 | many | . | TGTGCCAGCAGCGACAACTCCTACAATGAGCAGTTCTTC | CASSDNSYNEQFF
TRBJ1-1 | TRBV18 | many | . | TGTGCCAGCTCACCATCCATGTCGGCATTGAACACTGAAGCTTTCTTT | CASSPSMSALNTEAFF